The 10 T cell receptor beta chains below all came from one sample that was sequenced in a study of graft-versus-host responses after intestinal transplantation. No antigen is known for these receptors. Produced via immunoSEQ multiplex PCR; TCRdb's table is partial and in-frame only. Of 75,000 to 90,000 clones in the sample, less than 90% were seen once. This sample comprised unstimulated CD4+ T cells sorted from spleen or lymph node cells, obtained before intestinal transplant. These TCRs come from a human donor who received an intestinal transplant.

The rearrangement joins TRBV20-1 to TRBJ2-1, with a possible D match to TRBD1 (6 bases). V was trimmed by 3 bases and J by 14 bases, leaving 14 bases between them. CDR1 and CDR2 from the germline V gene are DFQATT and SNEGSKA (reference sequence). This CDR3 comprises 11 residues. The CDR3 loop is CSARMRAGEFF. The CDR3 region has the DNA TGCAGTGCTAGGATGAGGGCAGGGGAGTTCTTC.

The chain joins TRBV6-6 to TRBJ2-7; TRBD1 aligns across 7 bases. After removal of 6 bases from V and 3 bases from J, the junction contained 8 bases not matched to a gene. Germline CDR1 MNHNY, CDR2 SVGAGI (reference sequence). This CDR3 has 14 residues. Written as DNA, the CDR3 is TGTGCCAGCAGGGGACAGACAGGGATCTACGAGCAGTACTTC. This encodes CASRGQTGIYEQYF.

This clone has just a few counts. This chain links TRBV19 with TRBJ1-5; weak D call: TRBD1 (6 bases). The germline gives CDR1 LNHDA, CDR2 SQIVND (reference sequence). CDR3 length: 15 residues. Trimming left V 10 bases short and J 0 bases short, with 16 bases between. The DNA for the CDR3 is TGTGCCACCTCGGACAGAAGCTATAGCAATCAGCCCCAGCATTTT. It encodes CATSDRSYSNQPQHF.

V is TRBV2 and J is TRBJ1-4; no clear D. V was clipped by 10 bases and J by 5 bases, with 14 bases between them. Germline CDR1 SNHLY, CDR2 FYNNEI. The CDR3 extends over 13 amino acids. For the CDR3, the DNA is TGTGCCACAGCGTCCGGCAGAAATGAAAAACTGTTTTTT. Translating it yields CATASGRNEKLFF.

The CDR3 DNA sequence: TGCGCCAGCAGCCTGGGGACTAGCGGGAGGGATGAGCAGTTCTTC. It yields the protein CASSLGTSGRDEQFF. V gene TRBV4-1 combines with J gene TRBJ2-1; 16 bases match TRBD2. V was pared by 4 bases and J by 8 bases, with 2 bases of the junction left unmatched. Germline CDR1 and CDR2: MGHRA and YSYEKL. The CDR3 sequence is 15 residues long.

The V and J genes are TRBV25-1 and TRBJ1-4; 8 nucleotides align to TRBD1. The CDR3 contains 15 residues. Germline V gene data show CDR1 as MGHDK and CDR2 as SYGVNS. V dropped 0 bases and J dropped 7; count of bases not matched to a gene: 4. CDR3 region: CASSEYRGQGEKLFF. In DNA, the CDR3 is TGTGCCAGCAGTGAATATCGAGGACAGGGTGAAAAACTGTTTTTT.

The chain is built from TRBV11-2 and TRBJ2-2; the match to TRBD2 covers 8 bases. V lost 3 bases, J lost 4 bases, and 10 bases stayed unmatched. CDR1 and CDR2 (germline): SGHAT, FQNNGV. The CDR3 runs 17 residues. For the CDR3, the DNA is TGTGCCAGCAGCTTCCCATTCGGGGGGGCGAGCACCGGGGAGCTGTTTTTT. Amino acids: CASSFPFGGASTGELFF.

V usage is TRBV9 and J usage is TRBJ2-7; possibly TRBD1 for D (5 bases). The V gene's germline CDR1 is SGDLS and CDR2 YYNGEE. This CDR3 contains 14 residues. The germline V and J ends were trimmed by 0 bases and 2 bases, with 9 bases remaining between them. DNA of the CDR3: TGTGCCAGCAGCGTAGCCCAGGGCGCCTACGAGCAGTACTTC. Its protein product is CASSVAQGAYEQYF. Full variable domain (rest looked up from reference TRBV9 and TRBJ2-7): DSGVTQTPKHLITATGQRVTLRCSPRSGDLSVYWYQQSLDQGLQFLIQYYNGEERAKGNILERFSAQQFPDLHSELNLSSLELGDSALYFCASSVAQGAYEQYFGPGTRLTVT.

J is TRBJ2-5 and V is TRBV7-8; possible D gene TRBD1, 6 bases. This CDR3 region has 13 residues. V was cut by 2 bases and J by 7 bases, with 11 bases left in between. CDR1 is SGHVS, CDR2 FQNEAQ, per germline. For the CDR3, the DNA is TGTGCCAGCAGCTTAAGCAGGGGTGGGACCCAGTACTTC. Protein sequence: CASSLSRGGTQYF.

Remarks on this clone: This specimen includes other DNA sequences encoding the same CDR3. This rearrangement joins TRBV27 to TRBJ1-1, with unresolved D. The CDR3 has 11 residues. V was cut by 5 bases and J by 4 bases, with 5 bases left in between. CDR1 MNHEY and CDR2 SMNVEV come from the germline V gene (reference sequence). CDR3: CASSRGTEAFF. CDR3 coding DNA: TGTGCCAGCAGTCGGGGCACTGAAGCTTTCTTT.